The 29 T cell receptor beta chains reported below all come from one sample, sequenced in a study of identical twins (dated by TCRdb to the mid-2010s). Libraries were prepared through 5' RACE. These reads were obtained on an Illumina HiSeq 2000. Using fastp trimming at Q25 and MiXCR clonotype assembly, TCRdb reanalyzed the public sequencing data and kept in-frame beta chains. Rows merge per CDR3 protein into single entries with the most common DNA and genes. This sample has 600,000 to 800,000 distinct CDR3 sequences in its table, and about 20% of those were observed once. In total, the top ten clones hold approximately 4.3% of the sample. The sample also formed part of further work on T cells expressing NK-cell markers.

Sequenced sample: PBMCs. These receptor sequences come from a woman in her late teens or twenties in good health.

V usage is TRBV11-2 and J usage is TRBJ2-1; D may correspond to TRBD1 or TRBD2 (5 bases each). The germline V gene has CDR1 SGHAT and CDR2 FQNNGV. CDR3 length: 18 residues. The V end was cut by 2 bases, the J end by 10 bases, with 27 bases between. CDR3: CASSLTRTRRGVGVEQFF. CDR3 bases: TGTGCCAGCAGCTTAACACGAACGCGCCGGGGCGTTGGGGTAGAGCAGTTCTTC.

This clonotype has a count of ten or more. The J gene is TRBJ1-1, the V gene TRBV10-3; 8 positions agree with TRBD1. With 3 bases clipped from V and 5 bases from J, the junction kept 8 bases outside the gene matches. The CDR3 has 15 residues. CDR1 is ENHRY and CDR2 is SYGVKD in the germline V gene. The CDR3 here is CAISDLVQGGTEAFF. The CDR3 DNA follows: TGTGCCATCAGTGACCTCGTACAGGGGGGAACTGAAGCTTTCTTT.

The V call is TRBV30, the J call TRBJ1-1, with TRBD1 as a possible D gene (5 bases). Germline loops: CDR1 GTSNPN, CDR2 SVGIG (reference sequence). Trimming took off 2 bases at V and 1 base at J, with 20 bases between the two ends. The CDR3 has 17 residues. CDR3 DNA: TGTGCCTGGAGTCCCGGGACCTGGGGCCCGGAGAACACTGAAGCTTTCTTT. It encodes CAWSPGTWGPENTEAFF. The full variable domain, rest sourced from reference TRBV30 and TRBJ1-1, is SQTIHQWPATLVQPVGSPLSLECTVEGTSNPNLYWYRQAAGRGLQLLFYSVGIGQISSEVPQNLSASRPQDRQFILSSKKLLLSDSGFYLCAWSPGTWGPENTEAFFGQGTRLTVV.

The chain joins TRBV7-9 to TRBJ2-1; D remains ambiguous. This CDR3 comprises 13 residues. Germline lookup yields CDR1 SEHNR and CDR2 FQNEAQ (reference sequence). V lost 2 bases, J lost 6 bases, and 8 bases lay in between. In DNA form, the CDR3 reads TGTGCCAGCAGCTTATTTGCAGGCAATGAGCAGTTCTTC. Amino acid sequence: CASSLFAGNEQFF.

This clonotype was seen only a few times. This chain connects TRBV20-1 to TRBJ1-1; no firm D call. The CDR3 sequence is 13 residues long. Per germline, CDR1 DFQATT and CDR2 SNEGSKA (reference sequence). V was clipped by 6 bases and J by 4 bases, with 15 bases between them. CDR3 DNA sequence: TGCAGTGCCCGAACGACTTTAATCACTGAAGCTTTCTTT. Its protein product is CSARTTLITEAFF.

The chain carries TRBV7-2 and TRBJ2-1, with D unresolved. Deletions cut 5 bases from V and 2 bases from J, with 10 bases between. CDR1 is SGHTA, CDR2 FQGNSA, per germline. This CDR3 region has 14 residues. The CDR3 DNA sequence: TGTGCCAGCAGCGCGCCTGGGACCTACAATGAGCAGTTCTTC. It translates to CASSAPGTYNEQFF.

This chain joins TRBV7-9 and TRBJ2-7; maybe TRBD1 (6 bases). The germline V and J ends were trimmed by 1 base and 5 bases, with 12 bases remaining between them. Germline V gene lookup returns CDR1 SEHNR and CDR2 FQNEAQ (reference sequence). The CDR3 sequence is 14 residues long. The CDR3 coding sequence is TGTGCCAGCAGCTTAGGAGGGCAGGGGCACGAGCAGTACTTC. Residues: CASSLGGQGHEQYF.

The J gene is TRBJ2-7, the V gene TRBV6-1; the D gene could be TRBD1 or TRBD2 (5 bases each). The CDR3 sequence is 15 residues long. Per germline, CDR1 MNHNS and CDR2 SASEGT. Trimming stripped 5 bases from V and 6 bases from J, with 20 bases between. The CDR3 DNA follows: TGTGCCAGCAGTCAAATGAGGGACCCGGCCCTCGAGCAGTACTTC. It is translated as CASSQMRDPALEQYF.

This clonotype came up a few times. The chain is built from TRBV3-1 and TRBJ2-5; D gene unclear. Per germline, CDR1 LGHDT and CDR2 YNNKEL (reference sequence). The germline V and J ends were trimmed by 4 bases and 5 bases, with 11 bases remaining between them. This CDR3 has 13 residues. This chain's CDR3 is CASSRVGKETQYF. The CDR3 DNA is TGTGCCAGCAGCCGTGTGGGGAAGGAGACCCAGTACTTC.

Only a few counts were recorded for this clonotype. The rearrangement joins TRBV7-9 to TRBJ1-2; no definite D call. Germline CDR1 reads SEHNR; CDR2 reads FQNEAQ (reference sequence). This CDR3 region has 17 residues. V was pared by 3 bases and J by 2 bases, with 19 bases between. The CDR3, as DNA: TGTGCCAGCAGCTTGGATGGAGCGTACAGCGTCAACTATGGCTACACCTTC. Encoded protein: CASSLDGAYSVNYGYTF.

The CDR3 here is CATGESSYNEQFF. Here the CDR3 DNA reads TGTGCCACCGGGGAGAGCTCCTACAATGAGCAGTTCTTC. V usage is TRBV10-3 and J usage is TRBJ2-1; a weak D match, TRBD2 (5 bases). V lost 10 bases, J lost 0 bases, and 10 bases lay in between. The CDR3 is 13 residues long. Germline CDR1 ENHRY, CDR2 SYGVKD.

The gene calls are TRBV10-1 and TRBJ2-3; D gene unclear. The V end lost 1 base, the J end lost 6 bases, and 8 bases lay between the germline ends. The CDR3 length is 13 residues. Per germline, CDR1 WNHNN and CDR2 SYGVQD (reference sequence). CDR3 DNA sequence: TGCGCCAGCAGTGAGTGGGCTTGGGATACGCAGTATTTT. This codes for CASSEWAWDTQYF.

The rearrangement joins TRBV5-1 to TRBJ2-5; tentative D call: TRBD2 (6 bases). V was clipped by 3 bases and J by 1 base, with 7 bases between them. The CDR3 covers 13 residues. Germline CDR1 is SGHRS and CDR2 is YFSETQ. CDR3 region: CASSWGVQETQYF. CDR3 bases: TGCGCCAGCAGCTGGGGGGTCCAAGAGACCCAGTACTTC.

The J gene is TRBJ2-5, the V gene TRBV28; D unresolved. With 8 bases removed from V and 1 base from J, the gap between germline ends came to 11 bases. Germline loops: CDR1 MDHEN, CDR2 SYDVKM. This CDR3 is 13 amino acids long. CDR3 loop: CASGGGGQETQYF. The DNA for the CDR3 is TGTGCCAGCGGCGGCGGCGGCCAAGAGACCCAGTACTTC. The variable domain in full, with the rest retrieved from reference TRBV28 and TRBJ2-5, is DVKVTQSSRYLVKRTGEKVFLECVQDMDHENMFWYRQDPGLGLRLIYFSYDVKMKEKGDIPEGYSVSREKKERFSLILESASTNQTSMYLCASGGGGQETQYFGPGTRLLVL.

This clonotype was found a few times. The V call is TRBV20-1, the J call TRBJ2-7; D unclear. The CDR3 runs 12 residues. V was cut by 3 bases and J by 3 bases, with 9 bases left in between. CDR1 is DFQATT, CDR2 SNEGSKA, per germline (reference sequence). The CDR3 nucleotides are TGCAGTGCTAGCCCCAGTTTCTACGAGCAGTACTTC. It codes for CSASPSFYEQYF.

This clonotype was seen at least ten times. The CDR3 DNA reads TGTGCCAGCAGTAAAAACAATGAGCAGTTCTTC. Protein product: CASSKNNEQFF. The chain uses TRBV6-1 and TRBJ2-1; D remains ambiguous. This CDR3 is built from 11 residues. Germline CDR1 MNHNS, CDR2 SASEGT. V gave up 5 bases and J gave up 5 bases, with 4 bases separating them.

The chain has TRBV12-3 or TRBV12-4 and TRBJ2-7, with 11 bases lining up with TRBD2. Trimming took 4 bases from V and 4 from J; bases not matched to a gene: 6. The CDR3 spans 15 residues. CDR3 nucleotide sequence: TGTGCCAGCAGTTACAGACTAGCGGGAACTTACGAGCAGTACTTC. Protein sequence: CASSYRLAGTYEQYF.

This clonotype was seen a few times. The chain is built from TRBV5-1 and TRBJ2-3; 13 nucleotides agree with TRBD2. The trim removed 4 bases at V and 4 bases at J, leaving 6 bases unmatched. The V gene's germline CDR1 is SGHRS and CDR2 YFSETQ. This CDR3 contains 16 residues. CDR3 nucleotide sequence: TGCGCCAGCAGCATAGGACTAGCGGGAGCCCCAGATACGCAGTATTTT. This encodes CASSIGLAGAPDTQYF.

This clonotype turned up a few times. This chain joins TRBV10-3 and TRBJ1-1; 9 bases agree with TRBD1. This CDR3 has 13 amino acids. V was clipped by 10 bases and J by 7 bases; unmatched bases: 10. The germline CDR1 and CDR2 sequences are ENHRY and SYGVKD. In DNA form, the CDR3 reads TGTGCCACCCGGGACAGGGAAGGGAATGAAGCTTTCTTT. It codes for CATRDREGNEAFF.

The V call is TRBV6-1, the J call TRBJ2-1; D uncertain. Germline V lookup: CDR1 MNHNS, CDR2 SASEGT. This CDR3 is built from 9 residues. V was shortened by 10 bases and J by 15 bases, with 13 bases between the two germline ends. The CDR3 protein is CATYPKGFF. CDR3 DNA sequence: TGTGCCACCTACCCCAAGGGGTTCTTC.

In this sample, this clonotype turned up a few times. The CDR3 sequence: CSARDPVAGVGANVLTF. The CDR3 nucleotides are TGCAGTGCTAGAGATCCCGTCGCAGGGGTTGGGGCCAACGTCCTGACTTTC. The chain has TRBV20-1 and TRBJ2-6; D might be TRBD1 (6 bases). V dropped 0 bases and J dropped 3 bases, with 15 bases sitting between them. The CDR3 covers 17 residues. Germline CDR1 and CDR2: DFQATT and SNEGSKA (reference sequence).

This clonotype was recorded at least ten times. The chain combines TRBV20-1 with TRBJ1-1; D is perhaps TRBD1 (6 bases). Trimming removed 5 bases at V and 5 bases at J, with 18 bases between. CDR3 length: 14 amino acids. The germline gives CDR1 DFQATT, CDR2 SNEGSKA (reference sequence). The DNA of the CDR3 is TGCAGTGCTGTTCTGGGGGCCTTCTCGACTGAAGCTTTCTTT. The encoded protein is CSAVLGAFSTEAFF.

This clonotype occurred a few times. This chain uses TRBV18 with TRBJ2-7; D may be TRBD2 (5 bases). The CDR3 runs 14 residues. CDR1 is KGHSH, CDR2 LQKENI, per germline. Deletions cut 2 bases from V and 4 bases from J, with 12 bases between. CDR3 sequence reads: CASSPSVGRYEQYF. CDR3 in DNA: TGTGCCAGCTCACCAAGTGTGGGGAGATACGAGCAGTACTTC.

In its sample, this clonotype was seen a few times. The V call is TRBV29-1, the J call TRBJ2-2; a weak D match, TRBD1 (6 bases). The germline V gene has CDR1 SQVTM and CDR2 ANQGSEA. V was trimmed by 7 bases and J by 7 bases, leaving 16 bases between them. The CDR3 runs to 13 residues. CDR3 coding DNA: TGCAGCGGTGACAGTAAAGGGGGCGGGGAGCTGTTTTTT. It yields the protein CSGDSKGGGELFF.

This chain links TRBV4-3 with TRBJ2-5; perhaps TRBD1 as D (5 bases). Trimming shortened V by 1 base and J by 4 bases, and 7 bases separated the two germline ends. Germline V lookup: CDR1 LGHNA, CDR2 YSLEER. The CDR3 covers 13 residues. Written as DNA, the CDR3 is TGCGCCAGCAGCCAAGCGACAGCAGAGACCCAGTACTTC. Encoded protein: CASSQATAETQYF.

The J gene is TRBJ2-7, the V gene TRBV6-2 or TRBV6-3; 7 bases are shared with TRBD2. CDR3 size: 12 residues. The junction had 1 base not matched to a gene; V was cut back by 4 bases and J by 4 bases. Germline V gene lookup returns CDR1 MNHEY and CDR2 SVGEGT. Here the CDR3 reads CASSWREYEQYF. CDR3 coding DNA: TGTGCCAGCAGTTGGCGGGAGTACGAGCAGTACTTC.

In its sample, this clonotype was seen many times. The J gene is TRBJ1-3, the V gene TRBV12-3 or TRBV12-4; TRBD1 is a possible D gene (6 bases). The CDR3 loop spans 12 amino acids. V was clipped by 5 bases and J by 7 bases, with 9 bases between them. The chain's CDR3 is CASSPRGNTIYF. For the CDR3, the DNA is TGTGCCAGCAGTCCGAGGGGGAACACCATATATTTT.

Here the CDR3 reads CAWSVLGPFDTQYF. CDR3 nucleotide sequence: TGTGCCTGGAGTGTACTGGGGCCATTTGATACGCAGTATTTT. This rearrangement joins TRBV30 to TRBJ2-3, with D possibly matching TRBD1 (5 bases). The CDR3 consists of 14 residues. The germline gives CDR1 GTSNPN, CDR2 SVGIG (reference sequence). Trimming pared 0 bases from V and 6 bases from J, leaving 13 bases between.

At least ten counts were recorded for this clonotype. The chain is built from TRBV4-3 and TRBJ1-1; weak D call: TRBD1 (5 bases). Germline values: CDR1 LGHNA, CDR2 YSLEER. The CDR3 totals 13 residues. Trimming took 6 bases from V and 1 from J, leaving 9 bases between them. The CDR3 here is CASRVTGNTEAFF. The CDR3 bases are TGCGCCAGCAGGGTTACAGGGAACACTGAAGCTTTCTTT.